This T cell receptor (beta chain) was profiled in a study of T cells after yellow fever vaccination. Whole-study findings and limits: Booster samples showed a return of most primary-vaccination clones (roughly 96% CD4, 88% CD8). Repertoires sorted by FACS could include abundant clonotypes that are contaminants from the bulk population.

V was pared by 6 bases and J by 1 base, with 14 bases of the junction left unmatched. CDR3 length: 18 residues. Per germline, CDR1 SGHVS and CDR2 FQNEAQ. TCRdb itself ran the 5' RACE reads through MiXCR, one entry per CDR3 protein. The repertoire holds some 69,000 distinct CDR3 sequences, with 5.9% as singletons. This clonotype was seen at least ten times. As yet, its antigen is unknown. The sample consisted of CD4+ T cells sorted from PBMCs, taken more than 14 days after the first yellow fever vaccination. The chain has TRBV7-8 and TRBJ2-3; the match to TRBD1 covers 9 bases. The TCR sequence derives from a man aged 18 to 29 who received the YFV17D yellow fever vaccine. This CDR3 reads CASRQKASGTGRTDTQYF. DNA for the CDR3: TGTGCCAGCAGACAAAAAGCGTCCGGGACAGGGCGCACAGATACGCAGTATTTT. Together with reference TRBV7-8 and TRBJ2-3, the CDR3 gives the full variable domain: GAGVSQSPRYKVAKRGQDVALRCDPISGHVSLFWYQQALGQGPEFLTYFQNEAQLDKSGLPSDRFFAERPEGSVSTLKIQRTQQEDSAVYLCASRQKASGTGRTDTQYFGPGTRLTVL.